This T cell receptor beta chain was captured in a study of T cells in Graves' hyperthyroidism and ophthalmopathy. The investigators amplified TCR beta CDR3 regions from RNA transcripts. Initially, a first-round RT-PCR of the TCR CDR3 employed the HTBI primer set. MiXCR, run by TCRdb on the multiplex PCR reads, gives a single entry per CDR3 protein. The sample lists fewer than 750,000 distinct CDR3 sequences, under 60% seen once, with approximately 8.4% in the top ten. For Graves' hyperthyroidism to be stable, ophthalmopathy could not progress within 18 months. This clonotype was detected ten times or more. The junction had 7 bases not matched to a gene; V was cut back by 4 bases and J by 7 bases. Germline assignment: CDR1 SGHNT and CDR2 YYREEE (reference sequence). CDR3 length: 14 amino acids.

The receptor comes from a woman younger than 35 with Graves' hyperthyroidism. Specimen: peripheral blood or thyroid tissue (not recorded which). The rearrangement uses TRBV5-4 and TRBJ2-5; 10 bases agree with TRBD1. CDR3 sequence (DNA): TGTGCCAGCAGCCCCGGGACAGGGGTGGGGACCCAGTACTTC. It encodes CASSPGTGVGTQYF.